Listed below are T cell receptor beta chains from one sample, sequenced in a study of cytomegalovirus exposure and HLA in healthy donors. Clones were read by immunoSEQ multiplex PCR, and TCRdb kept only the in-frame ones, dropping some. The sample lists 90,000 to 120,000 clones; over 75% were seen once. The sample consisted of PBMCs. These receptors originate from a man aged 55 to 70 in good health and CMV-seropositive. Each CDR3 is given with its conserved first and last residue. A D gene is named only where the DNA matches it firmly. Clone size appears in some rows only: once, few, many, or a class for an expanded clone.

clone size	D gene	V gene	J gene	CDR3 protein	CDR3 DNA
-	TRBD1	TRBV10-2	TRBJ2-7	CASTGTVSSYEQYF	TGCGCCAGCACCGGGACAGTCTCCTCCTACGAGCAGTACTTC
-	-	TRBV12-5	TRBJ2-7	CASTAGDEQYF	TGTGCTAGTACGGCGGGCGACGAGCAGTACTTC
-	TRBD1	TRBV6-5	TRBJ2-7	CASSYGTGGNEQYF	TGTGCCAGCAGTTATGGGACAGGGGGCAACGAGCAGTACTTC
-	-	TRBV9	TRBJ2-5	CASSAPGLDETQYF	TGTGCCAGCAGCGCGCCTGGGCTGGATGAGACCCAGTACTTC
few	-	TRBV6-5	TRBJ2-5	CASSYTPVPQETQYF	TGTGCCAGCAGTTATACCCCGGTCCCCCAAGAGACCCAGTACTTC
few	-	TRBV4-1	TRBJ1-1	CASSQSGGLNTEAFF	TGCGCCAGCAGCCAAAGCGGAGGTTTGAACACTGAAGCTTTCTTT
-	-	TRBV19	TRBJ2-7	CASSMVGGEGTYEQYF	TGTGCCAGTAGTATGGTAGGAGGGGAAGGCACCTACGAGCAGTACTTC
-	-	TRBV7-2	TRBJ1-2	CASSLYTGNYGYTF	TGTGCCAGCAGCTTATACACAGGGAACTATGGCTACACCTTC
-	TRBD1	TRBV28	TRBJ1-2	CASSFPTGAEGYTF	TGTGCCAGCAGCTTCCCGACAGGGGCGGAAGGCTACACCTTC
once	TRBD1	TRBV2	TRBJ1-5	CASSGDRVGNQPQHF	TGTGCCAGCAGTGGGGACAGGGTCGGCAATCAGCCCCAGCATTTT
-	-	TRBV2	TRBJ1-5	CASTPGNSNQPQHF	TGTGCCAGCACTCCGGGGAATAGCAATCAGCCCCAGCATTTT
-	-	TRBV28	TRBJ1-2	CASSPGGGYTF	TGTGCCAGCAGCCCCGGAGGAGGCTACACCTTC
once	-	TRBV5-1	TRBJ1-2	CASMGSHPNYGYTF	TGCGCCAGCATGGGGAGTCATCCTAACTATGGCTACACCTTC
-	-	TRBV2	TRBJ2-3	CASSNRGASTDTQYF	TGTGCCAGCAGCAATCGTGGGGCTAGCACAGATACGCAGTATTTT
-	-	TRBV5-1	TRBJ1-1	CASSLPGGVGQKNTEAFF	TGCGCCAGCAGCTTGCCGGGGGGGGTGGGGCAGAAGAACACTGAAGCTTTCTTT
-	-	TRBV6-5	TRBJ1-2	CASSLGGDRAYGYTF	TGTGCCAGCAGTTTGGGCGGGGATCGGGCCTATGGCTACACCTTC
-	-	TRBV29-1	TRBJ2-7	CSAITAEEQYF	TGCAGCGCTATCACGGCGGAAGAGCAGTACTTC
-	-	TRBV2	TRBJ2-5	CASTELVVPEETQYF	TGTGCCAGCACGGAGCTAGTTGTTCCCGAAGAGACCCAGTACTTC
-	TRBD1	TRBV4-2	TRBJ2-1	CASSQATGINEQFF	TGTGCCAGCAGCCAAGCGACAGGGATCAATGAGCAGTTCTTC
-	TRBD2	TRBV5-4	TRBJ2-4	CASSLVGRGGNIQYF	TGTGCCAGCAGCTTGGTAGGGAGGGGCGGAAACATTCAGTACTTC
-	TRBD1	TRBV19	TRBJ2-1	CASSPRQGGSSYNEQFF	TGTGCCAGTAGTCCCCGACAGGGTGGGAGCTCCTACAATGAGCAGTTCTTC
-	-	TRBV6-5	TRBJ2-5	CASSYSHRVNQETQYF	TGTGCCAGCAGTTACTCCCACAGGGTTAACCAAGAGACCCAGTACTTC
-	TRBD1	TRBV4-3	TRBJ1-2	CASSPRQGTYGYTF	TGCGCCAGCAGCCCCAGACAGGGGACCTATGGCTACACCTTC
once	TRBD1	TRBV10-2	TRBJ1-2	CASSERGTVYGYTF	TGCGCCAGCAGTGAGCGCGGGACAGTCTATGGCTACACCTTC
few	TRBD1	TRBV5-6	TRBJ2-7	CASSFGWTGGEQYF	TGTGCCAGCAGCTTTGGTTGGACAGGGGGCGAGCAGTACTTC
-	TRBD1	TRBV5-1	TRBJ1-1	CASNRDRGGDTEAFF	TGCGCCAGCAACCGGGACAGGGGCGGTGACACTGAAGCTTTCTTT
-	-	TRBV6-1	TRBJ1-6	CASSETAISPLHF	TGTGCCAGCAGTGAAACAGCAATTTCACCCCTCCACTTT
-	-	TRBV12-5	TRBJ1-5	CASGPSQPQHF	TGTGCTAGTGGTCCCTCCCAGCCCCAGCATTTT
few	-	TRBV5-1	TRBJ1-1	CASSLDLAEAFF	TGCGCCAGCAGCTTAGACTTAGCTGAAGCTTTCTTT
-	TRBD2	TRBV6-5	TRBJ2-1	CASRELAGFNEQFF	TGTGCCAGCAGAGAACTAGCGGGGTTCAATGAGCAGTTCTTC
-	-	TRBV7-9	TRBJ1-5	CASSPAGGQPQHF	TGTGCCAGCAGCCCCGCGGGCGGACAGCCCCAGCATTTT
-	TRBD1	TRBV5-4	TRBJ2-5	CASSFKGAGETQYF	TGTGCCAGCAGCTTCAAGGGGGCTGGGGAGACCCAGTACTTC
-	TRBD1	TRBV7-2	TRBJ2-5	CASSLLGQQETQYF	TGTGCCAGCAGCTTATTGGGACAGCAAGAGACCCAGTACTTC
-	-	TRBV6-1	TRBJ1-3	CASRDSSGNTIYF	TGTGCCAGCAGAGACAGCTCTGGAAACACCATATATTTT
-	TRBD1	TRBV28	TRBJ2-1	CASSSWTGRNNEQFF	TGTGCCAGCAGTTCTTGGACAGGGAGGAACAATGAGCAGTTCTTC
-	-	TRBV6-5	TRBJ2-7	CASRSPQGDEQYF	TGTGCCAGCAGGAGTCCACAAGGGGACGAGCAGTACTTC
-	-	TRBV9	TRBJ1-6	CASSATGNNSPLHF	TGTGCCAGCAGCGCTACAGGAAATAATTCACCCCTCCACTTT
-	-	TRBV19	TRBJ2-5	CASSPDRETQYF	TGTGCCAGTAGTCCGGACAGAGAGACCCAGTACTTC
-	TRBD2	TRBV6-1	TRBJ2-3	CASSDSGGAADTQYF	TGTGCCAGCAGTGATAGCGGGGGGGCCGCAGATACGCAGTATTTT
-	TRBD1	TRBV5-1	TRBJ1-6	CASSYDRAGSPLHF	TGCGCCAGCAGCTATGACAGGGCAGGTTCACCCCTCCACTTT
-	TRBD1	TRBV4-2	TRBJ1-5	CASSQERSQGVAQHF	TGTGCCAGCAGCCAAGAAAGGTCTCAGGGGGTAGCCCAGCATTTT
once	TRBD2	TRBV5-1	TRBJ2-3	CASRVLAGGGDTQYF	TGCGCCAGCAGGGTACTAGCGGGGGGAGGAGATACGCAGTATTTT
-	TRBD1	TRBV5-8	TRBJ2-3	CASSLAVDRLFTDTQYF	TGTGCCAGCAGCTTGGCCGTGGACAGGCTATTCACAGATACGCAGTATTTT
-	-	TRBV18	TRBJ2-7	CASSPLGRVEEQYF	TGTGCCAGCTCACCACTGGGCAGGGTGGAGGAGCAGTACTTC